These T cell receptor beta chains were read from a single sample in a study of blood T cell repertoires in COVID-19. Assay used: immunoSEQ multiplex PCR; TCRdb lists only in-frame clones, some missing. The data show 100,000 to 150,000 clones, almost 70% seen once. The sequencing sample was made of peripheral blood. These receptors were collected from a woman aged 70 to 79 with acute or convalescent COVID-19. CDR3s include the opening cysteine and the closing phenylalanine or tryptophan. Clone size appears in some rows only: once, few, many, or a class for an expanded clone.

cdr3_aa: CASNKGDSYEQYF; clone_size: -; v_call: TRBV6-5
cdr3_aa: CASREGQFGSYTF; clone_size: few; v_call: TRBV6-5
cdr3_aa: CASSSGGLQSDYGYTF; clone_size: -; v_call: TRBV28
cdr3_aa: CASSLGKGGLNGYTF; clone_size: -; v_call: TRBV28
cdr3_aa: CASSSGLAGWNNEQFF; clone_size: few; v_call: TRBV7-9
cdr3_aa: CASSFGREERGFF; clone_size: -; v_call: TRBV11-2
cdr3_aa: CASSVWAGGAGDTQYF; clone_size: -; v_call: TRBV9
cdr3_aa: CASSSGGAGEETQYF; clone_size: few; v_call: TRBV27
cdr3_aa: CASEGRGNNQPQHF; clone_size: -; v_call: TRBV5-6
cdr3_aa: CASSVSKGVSTDTQYF; clone_size: once; v_call: TRBV9
cdr3_aa: CSVKPDSQFKRTDTQYF; clone_size: few; v_call: TRBV29-1
cdr3_aa: CASSRLAELNEQFF; clone_size: once; v_call: TRBV28
cdr3_aa: CASSPRVMNTEAFF; clone_size: few; v_call: TRBV7-2
cdr3_aa: CASSLAGGSNTGELFF; clone_size: many; v_call: TRBV5-1
cdr3_aa: CATSDPSATSANNEQFF; clone_size: many; v_call: TRBV24-1
cdr3_aa: CASKGGVETQYF; clone_size: -; v_call: TRBV2
cdr3_aa: CASSQGTSPVLETQYF; clone_size: -; v_call: TRBV14
cdr3_aa: CASSVERQGSFTGELFF; clone_size: -; v_call: TRBV9
cdr3_aa: CASSQDGAGASYGYTF; clone_size: once; v_call: TRBV3-1/TRBV3-2
cdr3_aa: CASSRDSRGYTF; clone_size: -; v_call: TRBV12-3/TRBV12-4
cdr3_aa: CASSLRTGKNNEQFF; clone_size: -; v_call: TRBV6-5
cdr3_aa: CASSYSSTGNTEAFF; clone_size: -; v_call: TRBV6-2/TRBV6-3
cdr3_aa: CASRPRPSRATDTQYF; clone_size: -; v_call: TRBV7-9
cdr3_aa: CASSQVQAYEQYF; clone_size: -; v_call: TRBV3-1/TRBV3-2
cdr3_aa: CASSLKYRGNYGYTF; clone_size: -; v_call: TRBV27
cdr3_aa: CASRLGGYTF; clone_size: many; v_call: TRBV28
cdr3_aa: CASSGRPMGQGVSRGYTF; clone_size: -; v_call: TRBV10-1
cdr3_aa: CASSRIRGLNTEAFF; clone_size: -; v_call: TRBV3-1/TRBV3-2
cdr3_aa: CAAEGRLGAEAFF; clone_size: -; v_call: TRBV30
cdr3_aa: CASSEGLAGGQYNEQFF; clone_size: -; v_call: TRBV5-8
cdr3_aa: CASSPGQGNSYGYTF; clone_size: many; v_call: TRBV7-6
cdr3_aa: CASSSTSGSQETQYF; clone_size: -; v_call: TRBV7-8
cdr3_aa: CASSLSRSSYEQYF; clone_size: -; v_call: TRBV7-2
cdr3_aa: CASSYGDRSTDTQYF; clone_size: -; v_call: TRBV6-5
cdr3_aa: CASRQGGGYSNQPQHF; clone_size: once; v_call: TRBV27
cdr3_aa: CASSLTARGTGELFF; clone_size: -; v_call: TRBV7-3
cdr3_aa: CASGGGDSGANVLTF; clone_size: -; v_call: TRBV6-5
cdr3_aa: CASSSGPSNQPQHF; clone_size: -; v_call: TRBV28
cdr3_aa: CSVNPEVRGEQFF; clone_size: -; v_call: TRBV29-1
cdr3_aa: CASSQGDMVTQYF; clone_size: -; v_call: TRBV4-1
cdr3_aa: CASSVEGAGGPYNEQFF; clone_size: -; v_call: TRBV9
cdr3_aa: CSANADNEQFF; clone_size: few; v_call: TRBV20-1
cdr3_aa: CASNPGQGWNQPQHF; clone_size: few; v_call: TRBV28
cdr3_aa: CARQESSYNSPLHF; clone_size: -; v_call: TRBV2
cdr3_aa: CASSQDGQPHSPLHF; clone_size: -; v_call: TRBV4-1
cdr3_aa: CACNYRDSGNTIYF; clone_size: -; v_call: TRBV30
cdr3_aa: CASRGTGRYGYTF; clone_size: -; v_call: TRBV5-1
cdr3_aa: CASSLTQTGISEAFF; clone_size: -; v_call: TRBV5-1
cdr3_aa: CASSRTSGGGVNEQFF; clone_size: -; v_call: TRBV5-1
cdr3_aa: CAWGLMNTEAFF; clone_size: -; v_call: TRBV30
cdr3_aa: CASSLDYGGSNEQFF; clone_size: -; v_call: TRBV7-2
cdr3_aa: CASSLASADSYEQYF; clone_size: -; v_call: TRBV7-2
cdr3_aa: CASSLPGNPYEQYF; clone_size: -; v_call: TRBV5-4
cdr3_aa: CASSSSGGVGNEQFF; clone_size: -; v_call: TRBV19
cdr3_aa: CASSYDPASGVNTGELFF; clone_size: -; v_call: TRBV5-4
cdr3_aa: CAIKAPAGTGKGNTEAFF; clone_size: -; v_call: TRBV10-3